One and the same sample provided the 18 T cell receptor beta chains below, sequenced in a study of T cells in Graves' hyperthyroidism and ophthalmopathy. The CDR3 regions of TCR beta were amplified from RNA transcripts. The TCR CDR3 first-round RT-PCR relied on the HTBI primer set. In TCRdb, the multiplex PCR reads were re-called with MiXCR into one record per CDR3 protein. Of about 350,000 distinct CDR3 sequences listed, roughly an eighth are singletons. The sequenced sample was blood. Receptors were obtained from a woman aged 40 to 55 with Graves' ophthalmopathy.

Many counts were recorded for this clonotype. A junction boundary mismatches the germline segment, possibly from a read error. The chain links TRBV12-3 or TRBV12-4 to TRBJ2-3; maybe TRBD2 (6 bases). The CDR3 is 14 residues long. The CDR3 bases are TGTGCCAGCAGCCCCGGAACTAGCACGGATACGCAGTATTTT. It specifies CASSPGTSTDTQYF.

This clonotype was seen at least ten times. The CDR3 DNA reads as TGTGCCAGCAGTTTGTCGGGGGCTGGTGGCTACACCTTC. This sequence encodes CASSLSGAGGYTF. The gene calls are TRBV27 and TRBJ1-2, with D possibly TRBD1 on 6 matching bases. Germline V CDR1 and CDR2: MNHEY, SMNVEV (reference sequence). This CDR3 has 13 amino acids. V lost 3 bases and J lost 7, with 12 bases in between.

This clonotype was observed many times. V gene TRBV20-1 combines with J gene TRBJ2-7, with 11 nucleotides matching TRBD2. Germline V gene sequence: CDR1 DFQATT, CDR2 SNEGSKA (reference sequence). After removal of 6 bases from V and 7 bases from J, the junction contained 14 bases not matched to a gene. The CDR3 has 15 residues. CDR3 DNA: TGCAGTGCCCAAGAGAGAAGTAGCGGGAGGGCTGAGCAGTACTTC. Residues: CSAQERSSGRAEQYF.

The rearrangement uses TRBV11-2 and TRBJ2-1; D possibly uses TRBD1 or TRBD2 (7 bases each). Germline assignment: CDR1 SGHAT and CDR2 FQNNGV. This CDR3 is 16 amino acids long. V shed 6 bases and J shed 4 bases, with 19 bases lying between them. The CDR3 loop reads CASRRRQGGGYNEQFF. The CDR3 coding sequence is TGTGCCAGCAGGCGCAGGCAGGGGGGGGGATACAATGAGCAGTTCTTC.

This clonotype was recorded a few times. A much more abundant neighbour one base away suggests this may be a read error. The CDR3 end shows no conserved phenylalanine or tryptophan, and so a read error is likely. This chain connects TRBV6-2 or TRBV6-3 to TRBJ1-5; no clear D gene. CDR1 MNHEY and CDR2 SVGEGT come from the germline V gene. Trimming removed 4 bases at V and 5 bases at J, with 18 bases between. The CDR3 spans 16 residues. The CDR3 DNA sequence: TGTGCCAGCAGTTCCGGCACCCGAACCGACGATCAGCCCCAGCATGTT. It encodes CASSSGTRTDDQPQHV.

This clonotype has a count of ten or more. The DNA of the CDR3 is TGTGCCAGCAGTTACTCGAGAGGCGAGCAGTACTTC. It yields the protein CASSYSRGEQYF. The genes are TRBV6-5 and TRBJ2-7; D not certain. Trimming cost V 0 bases and J 6 bases, with 6 bases left between them. Per the germline V gene, CDR1 is MNHEY and CDR2 is SVGAGI. The CDR3 runs 12 residues.

This clonotype has ten or more counts. The chain employs TRBV20-1 and TRBJ1-5, with no clear D. There are 14 residues in the CDR3. Per germline, CDR1 DFQATT and CDR2 SNEGSKA (reference sequence). V was cut by 3 bases and J by 0 bases, with 9 bases left in between. The CDR3 loop is CSASYGSSNQPQHF. DNA of the CDR3: TGCAGTGCTAGTTACGGGAGTAGCAATCAGCCCCAGCATTTT.

The chain joins TRBV7-9 to TRBJ1-5; D possibly corresponds to TRBD1 (5 bases). Per the germline V gene, CDR1 is SEHNR and CDR2 is FQNEAQ (reference sequence). Trimming left V 1 base short and J 4 bases short, with 11 bases between. The CDR3 has 15 residues. This chain's CDR3 is CASSLVGLGNQPQHF. Here the CDR3 DNA reads TGTGCCAGCAGCTTAGTGGGACTAGGAAATCAGCCCCAGCATTTT. Drawing the rest from reference TRBV7-9 and TRBJ1-5, the complete variable domain is DTGVSQNPRHKITKRGQNVTFRCDPISEHNRLYWYRQTLGQGPEFLTYFQNEAQLEKSRLLSDRFSAERPKGSFSTLEIQRTEQGDSAMYLCASSLVGLGNQPQHFGDGTRLSIL.

This clonotype turned up a few times. The J gene is TRBJ2-2, the V gene TRBV7-8; no firm D call. V was trimmed by 1 base and J by 6 bases, leaving 6 bases between them. The germline gives CDR1 SGHVS, CDR2 FQNEAQ. CDR3 size: 13 residues. The CDR3 DNA follows: TGTGCCAGCAGCTTAGACAGCCCCGGGGAGCTGTTTTTT. The encoded protein is CASSLDSPGELFF.

This clonotype came up many times. This sequence joins TRBV29-1 and TRBJ1-5, with D possibly TRBD1 on 6 matching bases. V was trimmed by 5 bases and J by 2 bases, leaving 10 bases between them. Germline V lookup: CDR1 SQVTM, CDR2 ANQGSEA. The CDR3 is made up of 13 amino acids. CDR3 in amino acids: CSVKGDGNQPQHF. The CDR3 DNA follows: TGCAGCGTTAAGGGGGATGGCAATCAGCCCCAGCATTTT.

This clonotype was detected many times. The V gene is TRBV2, the J gene TRBJ1-5; possible D gene TRBD1, 5 bases. Germline assignment: CDR1 SNHLY and CDR2 FYNNEI. Trimming cost V 2 bases and J 5 bases, with 25 bases left between them. This CDR3 comprises 19 residues. In nucleotides, the CDR3 is TGTGCCAGCAGTGAATTCCACCCCCCACCAGGGCTCGGGGATCAGCCCCAGCATTTT. Residues: CASSEFHPPPGLGDQPQHF. The entire variable domain, with the rest obtained from reference TRBV2 and TRBJ1-5, is as follows: EPEVTQTPSHQVTQMGQEVILRCVPISNHLYFYWYRQILGQKVEFLVSFYNNEISEKSEIFDDQFSVERPDGSNFTLKIRSTKLEDSAMYFCASSEFHPPPGLGDQPQHFGDGTRLSIL.

In its sample, this clonotype was seen many times. V is TRBV2 and J is TRBJ2-5; D not certain. CDR3 length: 15 residues. Germline assignment: CDR1 SNHLY and CDR2 FYNNEI. With 0 bases removed from V and 2 bases from J, the gap between germline ends came to 10 bases. The DNA of the CDR3 is TGTGCCAGCAGTGAAGCGGCCAGACAACAAGAGACCCAGTACTTC. Translation: CASSEAARQQETQYF.

This clonotype was detected ten times or more. For the CDR3, the DNA is TGTGCCAGCAGTCCGGACCTTATCGGGATGGGGAAACTGTTTTTT. It is translated as CASSPDLIGMGKLFF. V gene TRBV28 combines with J gene TRBJ1-4; no definite D call. The CDR3 is made up of 15 amino acids. Trimming pared 5 bases from V and 11 bases from J, leaving 21 bases between. Germline V gene data show CDR1 as MDHEN and CDR2 as SYDVKM.

The chain is built from TRBV18 and TRBJ2-3, with 9 positions matching TRBD2. From germline, CDR1 is KGHSH and CDR2 LQKENI. The ends lost 1 base at V and 6 bases at J; junction bases unmatched: 5. The CDR3 totals 15 residues. DNA of the CDR3: TGTGCCAGCTCACCACTAGCGGGAGCCAGGGATACGCAGTATTTT. It specifies CASSPLAGARDTQYF. The full variable domain, completed using reference TRBV18 and TRBJ2-3, is NAGVMQNPRHLVRRRGQEARLRCSPMKGHSHVYWYRQLPEEGLKFMVYLQKENIIDESGMPKERFSAEFPKEGPSILRIQQVVRGDSAAYFCASSPLAGARDTQYFGPGTRLTVL.

In nucleotides, the CDR3 is TGTGCCAGCAGTACGACCGGGACGGCCTTTTGGTATGGCTACACCTTC. It codes for CASSTTGTAFWYGYTF. The J gene is TRBJ1-2, the V gene TRBV12-3 or TRBV12-4; D may be TRBD1 (5 bases). This CDR3 contains 16 residues. Trimming took off 5 bases at V and 5 bases at J, with 21 bases between the two ends.

At least ten counts were recorded for this clonotype. The chain uses TRBV7-2 and TRBJ2-3, with D perhaps TRBD2 (7 bases). The CDR3 covers 15 residues. The ends were cut back, 5 bases at V and 8 bases at J, with 20 bases in the middle. Germline CDR1 reads SGHTA; CDR2 reads FQGNSA. The CDR3 sequence: CASSLSGGALATQYF. CDR3 DNA sequence: TGTGCCAGCAGCCTGAGTGGGGGGGCTTTAGCTACGCAGTATTTT.

This clonotype was found many times. The chain has TRBV12-3 or TRBV12-4 and TRBJ1-2; the match to TRBD1 covers 11 bases. V shed 5 bases, J shed 8 bases, and the junction held 13 bases outside the gene matches. The CDR3 loop spans 16 amino acids. The CDR3 region has the DNA TGTGCCAGCAGTGCTACCGGGACAGGGGGTTCGAGGGGCTACACCTTC. It translates to CASSATGTGGSRGYTF.

The rearrangement links TRBV28 to TRBJ1-6, with D possibly matching TRBD1 (6 bases). V was clipped by 3 bases and J by 4 bases, with 10 bases between them. The CDR3 runs 15 residues. Germline CDR1 and CDR2: MDHEN and SYDVKM. The DNA of the CDR3 is TGTGCCAGCAGTTTGGGGGGGGCTTATAATTCACCCCTCCACTTT. The encoded protein is CASSLGGAYNSPLHF.